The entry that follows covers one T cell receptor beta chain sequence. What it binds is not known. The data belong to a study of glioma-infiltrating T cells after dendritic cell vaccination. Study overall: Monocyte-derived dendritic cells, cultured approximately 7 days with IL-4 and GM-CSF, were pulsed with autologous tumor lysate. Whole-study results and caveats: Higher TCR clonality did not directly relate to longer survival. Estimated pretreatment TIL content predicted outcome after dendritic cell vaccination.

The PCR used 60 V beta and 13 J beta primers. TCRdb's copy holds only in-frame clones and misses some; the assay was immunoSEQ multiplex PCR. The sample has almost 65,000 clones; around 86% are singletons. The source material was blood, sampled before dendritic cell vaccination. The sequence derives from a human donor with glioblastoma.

CDR3 in amino acids: CASSLVQGHWSYGYTF. DNA for the CDR3: TGCGCCAGCAGCTTGGTACAGGGGCATTGGAGCTATGGCTACACCTTC. The gene calls are TRBV5-1 and TRBJ1-2, with TRBD1 identical over 7 bases. The CDR3 spans 16 residues. Per germline, CDR1 SGHRS and CDR2 YFSETQ. V lost 0 bases, J lost 4 bases, and 9 bases stayed unmatched. Using reference TRBV5-1 and TRBJ1-2 for the parts outside the CDR3, the full variable domain is KAGVTQTPRYLIKTRGQQVTLSCSPISGHRSVSWYQQTPGQGLQFLFEYFSETQRNKGNFPGRFSGRQFSNSRSEMNVSTLELGDSALYLCASSLVQGHWSYGYTFGSGTRLTVV.